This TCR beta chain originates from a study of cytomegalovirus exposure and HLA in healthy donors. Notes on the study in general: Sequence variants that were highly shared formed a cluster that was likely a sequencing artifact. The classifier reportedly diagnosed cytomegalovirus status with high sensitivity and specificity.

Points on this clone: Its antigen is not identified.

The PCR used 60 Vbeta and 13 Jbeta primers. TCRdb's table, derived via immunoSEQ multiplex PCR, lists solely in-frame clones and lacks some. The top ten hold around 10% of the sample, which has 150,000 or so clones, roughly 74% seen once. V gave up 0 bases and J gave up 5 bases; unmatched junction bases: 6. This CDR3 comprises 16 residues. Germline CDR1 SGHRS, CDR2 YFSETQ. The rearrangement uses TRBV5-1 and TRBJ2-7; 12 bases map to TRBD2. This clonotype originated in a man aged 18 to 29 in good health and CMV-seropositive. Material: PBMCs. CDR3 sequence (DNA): TGCGCCAGCAGCTTGGCGGTGCTAGCGGGAGGGAACGAGCAGTACTTC. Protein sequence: CASSLAVLAGGNEQYF.